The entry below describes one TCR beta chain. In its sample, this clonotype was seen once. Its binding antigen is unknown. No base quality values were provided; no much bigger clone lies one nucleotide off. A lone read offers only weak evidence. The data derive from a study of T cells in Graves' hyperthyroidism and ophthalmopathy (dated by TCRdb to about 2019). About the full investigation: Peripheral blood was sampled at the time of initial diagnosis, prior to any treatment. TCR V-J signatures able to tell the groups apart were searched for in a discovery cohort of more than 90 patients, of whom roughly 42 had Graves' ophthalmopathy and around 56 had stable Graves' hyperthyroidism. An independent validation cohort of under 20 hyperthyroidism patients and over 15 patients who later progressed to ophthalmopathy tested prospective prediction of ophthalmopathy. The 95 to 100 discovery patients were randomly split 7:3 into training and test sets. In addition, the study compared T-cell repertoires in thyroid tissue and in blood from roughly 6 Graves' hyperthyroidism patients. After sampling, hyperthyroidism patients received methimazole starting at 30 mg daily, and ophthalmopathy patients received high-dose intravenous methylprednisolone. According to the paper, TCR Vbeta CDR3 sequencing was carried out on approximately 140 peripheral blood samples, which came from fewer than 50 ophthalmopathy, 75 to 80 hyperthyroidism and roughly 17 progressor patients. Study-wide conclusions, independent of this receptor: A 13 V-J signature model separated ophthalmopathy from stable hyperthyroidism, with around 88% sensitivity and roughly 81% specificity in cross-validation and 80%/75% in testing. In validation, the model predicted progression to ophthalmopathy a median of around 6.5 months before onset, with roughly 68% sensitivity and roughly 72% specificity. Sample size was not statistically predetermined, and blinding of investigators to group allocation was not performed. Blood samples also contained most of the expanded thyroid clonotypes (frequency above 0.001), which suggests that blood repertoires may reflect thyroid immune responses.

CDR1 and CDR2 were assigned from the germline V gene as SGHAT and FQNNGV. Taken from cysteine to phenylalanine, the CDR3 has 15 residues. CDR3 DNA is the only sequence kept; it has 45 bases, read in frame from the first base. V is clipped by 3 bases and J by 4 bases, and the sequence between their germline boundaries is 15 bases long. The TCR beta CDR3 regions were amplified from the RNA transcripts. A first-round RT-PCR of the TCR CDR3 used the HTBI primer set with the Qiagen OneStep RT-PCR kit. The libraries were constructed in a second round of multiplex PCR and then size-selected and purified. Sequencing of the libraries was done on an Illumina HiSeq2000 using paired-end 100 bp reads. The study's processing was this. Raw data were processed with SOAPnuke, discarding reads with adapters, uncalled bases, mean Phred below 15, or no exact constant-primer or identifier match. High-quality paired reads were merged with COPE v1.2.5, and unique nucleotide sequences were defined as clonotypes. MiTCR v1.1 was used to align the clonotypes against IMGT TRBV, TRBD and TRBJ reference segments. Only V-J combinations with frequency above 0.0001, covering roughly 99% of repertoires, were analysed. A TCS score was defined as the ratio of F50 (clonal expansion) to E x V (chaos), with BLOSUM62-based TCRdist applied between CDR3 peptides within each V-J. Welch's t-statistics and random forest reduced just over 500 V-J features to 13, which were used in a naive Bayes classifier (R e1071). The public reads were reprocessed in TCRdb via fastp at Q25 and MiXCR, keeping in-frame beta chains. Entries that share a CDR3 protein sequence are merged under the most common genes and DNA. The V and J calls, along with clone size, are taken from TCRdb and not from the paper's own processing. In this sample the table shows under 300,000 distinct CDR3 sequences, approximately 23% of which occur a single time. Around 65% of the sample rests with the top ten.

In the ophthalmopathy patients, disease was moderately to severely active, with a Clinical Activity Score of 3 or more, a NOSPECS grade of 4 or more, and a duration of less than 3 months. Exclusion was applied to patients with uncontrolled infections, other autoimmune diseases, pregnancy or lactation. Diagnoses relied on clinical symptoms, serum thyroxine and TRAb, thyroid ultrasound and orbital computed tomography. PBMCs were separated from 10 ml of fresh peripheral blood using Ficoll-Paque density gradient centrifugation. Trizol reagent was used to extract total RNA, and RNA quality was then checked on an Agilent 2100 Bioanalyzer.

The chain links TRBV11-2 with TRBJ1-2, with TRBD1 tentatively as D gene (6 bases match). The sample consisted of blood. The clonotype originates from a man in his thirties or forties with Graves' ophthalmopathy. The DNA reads TGTGCCAGCAGCTTCGACGTGGGGGGCATCTATGGCTACACCTTC. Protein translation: CASSFDVGGIYGYTF. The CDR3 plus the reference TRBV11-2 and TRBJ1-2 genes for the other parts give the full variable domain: EAGVAQSPRYKIIEKRQSVAFWCNPISGHATLYWYQQILGQGPKLLIQFQNNGVVDDSQLPKDRFSAERLKGVDSTLKIQPAKLEDSAVYLCASSFDVGGIYGYTFGSGTRLTVV.